This T cell receptor beta chain was obtained from a study of T cells in narcolepsy. Looked up from germline, CDR1 is MNHEY and CDR2 is SVGAGI. With 6 bases removed from V and 3 bases from J, the gap between germline ends came to 15 bases. This CDR3 comprises 15 residues. Study conclusions and caveats: HCRT-specific and TRIB2-specific autoreactive clonotypes appeared among same-patient CSF and blood CD4+ clonotypes.

Sequencing used immunoSEQ multiplex PCR; TCRdb keeps in-frame clones, though not all of them. In the table there are about 26,000 clones, approximately 80% of which are singletons. As to this clone: Its target is not known.

Sequenced input: memory (CD45RA-) CD4+ T cells from blood. V gene TRBV6-5 combines with J gene TRBJ2-4; D not certain. This TCR came from a human donor in good health. The CDR3 reads CASSSAGTFKNIQYF. CDR3 coding DNA: TGTGCCAGCAGCTCCGCCGGTACTTTCAAAAACATTCAGTACTTC.